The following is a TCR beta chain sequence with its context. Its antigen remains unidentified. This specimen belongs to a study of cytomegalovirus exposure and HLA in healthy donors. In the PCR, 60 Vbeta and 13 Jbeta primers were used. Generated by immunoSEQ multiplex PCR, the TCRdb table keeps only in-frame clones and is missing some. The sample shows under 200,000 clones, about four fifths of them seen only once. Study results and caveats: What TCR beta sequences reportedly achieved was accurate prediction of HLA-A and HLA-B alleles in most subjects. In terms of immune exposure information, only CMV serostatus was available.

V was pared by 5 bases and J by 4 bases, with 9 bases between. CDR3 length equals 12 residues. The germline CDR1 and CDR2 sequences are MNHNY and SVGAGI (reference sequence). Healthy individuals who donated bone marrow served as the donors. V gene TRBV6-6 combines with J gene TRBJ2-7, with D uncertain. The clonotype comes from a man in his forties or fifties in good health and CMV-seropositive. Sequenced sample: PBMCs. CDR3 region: CASSGLTYEQYF. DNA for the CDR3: TGTGCCAGCAGTGGGCTTACTTACGAGCAGTACTTC.